Listed below are T cell receptor beta chains from one sample, sequenced in a study of T cell repertoires in cytomegalovirus infection. TCRdb processed the reads anew with MiXCR; each CDR3 protein has one entry. The table shows approximately 470,000 distinct CDR3 sequences, with roughly 46% occurring only once. Their target antigens are unknown. The source material was cultured PBMCs, sampled from culture after CMV antigen stimulation. The source is a human donor in good health (CMV status not recorded). Some clones in this sample may be carry-over from other donors' samples. Each CDR3 is given with its conserved first and last residue. D genes are given only for firm matches. Size values are once, few and many counts, or a class for expanded clones, and some rows have none.

j_call v_call clone_size d_call cdr3_nt cdr3_aa
TRBJ2-1 TRBV7-2 - - TGTGCCAGCAGCCTAGTCCCACCGTACTACAATGAGCAGTTCTTC CASSLVPPYYNEQFF
TRBJ2-5 TRBV7-2 few - TGTGCCAGCAGCTTACCCCCCCGGTCCCAGTACTTC CASSLPPRSQYF
TRBJ2-1 TRBV2 - - TGTGCCAGCAGTGCCCTAGCGACCAATTACAATTACAATGAGCAAGGGCAGTTCTTC CASSALATNYNYNEQGQFF
TRBJ1-2 TRBV6-6 - TRBD1 TGTGCCATCCTAGGGGACACAGGGGGCCTCCTCCTCGACTATGGCTACACCTTC CAILGDTGGLLLDYGYTF
TRBJ1-4 TRBV14 - - TGTGCCAGCAGCCAAGTCGTCGGCAGTGGGCTGTTTTTT CASSQVVGSGLFF
TRBJ1-4 TRBV12-3/TRBV12-4 - - TGTGCCAGCACCCTGACATTCACTAATGAAAAACTGTTTTTT CASTLTFTNEKLFF
TRBJ1-2 TRBV7-2 few - TGTGCCAGCAGCCAAATAACAGGGTATGGCTACACCTTC CASSQITGYGYTF
TRBJ2-2 TRBV12-5 few - TGTGCTAGTGGTTCACTGTTGGGGGAGCTGTTTTTT CASGSLLGELFF
TRBJ1-2 TRBV15 - TRBD1 TGTGCCACCCGGGGGACAGCCTATGGCTACACCTTC CATRGTAYGYTF
TRBJ2-2 TRBV6-1 few TRBD1 TGTGCCAGCAGCCGAACCGGGACAGGGGGCACCGGGGAGCTGTTTTTT CASSRTGTGGTGELFF
TRBJ1-2 TRBV4-1 - - TGCGCCAGCAGCCAAGTTTCAACTGGAGACAACCATGGCTACACCTTC CASSQVSTGDNHGYTF
TRBJ1-6 TRBV15 - - TGTGCCACCAGCAAGGGAGCAGGGTTGAGCTCACCCCTCCACTTT CATSKGAGLSSPLHF
TRBJ1-2 TRBV7-8 few - TGTGCCAGCAGCTCCCGGGACAACCCTAACTATGGCTACACCTTC CASSSRDNPNYGYTF
TRBJ2-3 TRBV18 few TRBD2 TGTGCCAGCTCCTCGGGACTAGCGGGGAGCACAGATACGCAGTATTTT CASSSGLAGSTDTQYF
TRBJ1-2 TRBV20-1 - - TGCAGTGCTAGAGATCAGGTTCGGGGCTACACCTTC CSARDQVRGYTF
TRBJ2-3 TRBV4-2 few - TGTGCCAGCAGCCAAGATCTTGGGGCTAGCAGTTCCACAGATACGCAGTATTTT CASSQDLGASSSTDTQYF
TRBJ2-5 TRBV7-2 - - TGTGCCAGCAGCTTAGACCCAGCTACTGAGACCCAGTACTTC CASSLDPATETQYF
TRBJ2-3 TRBV7-2 - - TGTGCCAGCAGCTTAGGGTATGGGAGAGCAGATACGCAGTATTTT CASSLGYGRADTQYF
TRBJ2-2 TRBV2 - - TGTGCCAGCAGTCCGCAGGGATACGGGGAGCTGTTTTTT CASSPQGYGELFF
TRBJ1-5 TRBV28 - - TGTGCCAGCAGTTTTGTGGACAGTAGCAATCAGCCCCAGCATTTT CASSFVDSSNQPQHF
TRBJ2-4 TRBV2 few TRBD1 TGTGCCAGCAGGCAATCCCGGACAGGGGCGAAGAACATTCAGTACTTC CASRQSRTGAKNIQYF
TRBJ1-5 TRBV11-2 - - TGTGCCAGCAGCTCCGTCGGCGGGAAAGATCAGCCCCAGCATTTT CASSSVGGKDQPQHF
TRBJ1-3 TRBV6-6 - - TGTGCCAGCAGTTACTCCCGGGCCGCTGGAAACACCATATATTTT CASSYSRAAGNTIYF
TRBJ2-1 TRBV29-1 - TRBD2 TGCAGCGTTGAGGGACTAGCGGGAGGATTTGAGCAGTTCTTC CSVEGLAGGFEQFF
TRBJ2-3 TRBV2 - TRBD2 TGTGCCAGCGGGGGTAGCGGGGGGGCATCAGATACGCAGTATTTT CASGGSGGASDTQYF
TRBJ2-1 TRBV6-8 - TRBD2 TGTGCCAGCAGTACTAGCGGGCAACACAATGAGCAGTTCTTC CASSTSGQHNEQFF
TRBJ2-3 TRBV20-1 once - TGCAGTGCTGCCGCCGCAAACCTGGGAGATACGCAGTATTTT CSAAAANLGDTQYF
TRBJ1-3 TRBV7-6 - - TGTGCCAGCAGCTTAATGGCCGTGGAGAGCTCTGGAAACACCATATATTTT CASSLMAVESSGNTIYF
TRBJ1-4 TRBV27 - TRBD1 TGTGCCAGCAGGGTGACAGGGAGACCTGATGAAAAACTGTTTTTT CASRVTGRPDEKLFF
TRBJ2-7 TRBV6-6 few - TGTGCCAGCAGGGAAACAGGGATCTACGAGCAGTACTTC CASRETGIYEQYF
TRBJ2-1 TRBV7-9 few TRBD1 TGTGCCAGCAGCTTCGGACAGGTCGATGAGCAGTTCTTC CASSFGQVDEQFF
TRBJ2-6 TRBV7-2 - - TGTGCCAGCACCCTCGGGGGATCTGGGGCCAACGTCCTGACTTTC CASTLGGSGANVLTF
TRBJ1-1 TRBV12-5 few - TGTGCTAGTGGTTTGGGGGCCACTGAAGCTTTCTTT CASGLGATEAFF
TRBJ2-1 TRBV18 once - TGTGCCAGCTCACCACAGGCGAGCTCCTACAATGAGCAGTTCTTC CASSPQASSYNEQFF
TRBJ2-7 TRBV7-2 few - TGTGCCAGCAGCACTACGGGACTCCTAGTCTCCTACGAGCAGTACTTC CASSTTGLLVSYEQYF
TRBJ2-1 TRBV19 once TRBD2 TGTGCCAGTAGTCCGACTAGCGGGAGGAGCTCCTACAATGAGCAGTTCTTC CASSPTSGRSSYNEQFF
TRBJ2-1 TRBV11-3 - - TGTGCCAGCAGCCCCAATGGGAATGAGCAGTTCTTC CASSPNGNEQFF
TRBJ2-7 TRBV19 - - TGTGCCAGTAGTATAGGACAGGCCGCTACGTACGAGCAGTACTTC CASSIGQAATYEQYF
TRBJ2-7 TRBV7-8 few TRBD2 TGTGCCAGCAGCTTAGATAGCGGGGGGGCCTACGAGCAGTACTTC CASSLDSGGAYEQYF
TRBJ1-4 TRBV11-2 few - TGTGCCAGCAGCTTGCAGGCCGCAACTAATGAAAAACTGTTTTTT CASSLQAATNEKLFF
TRBJ2-7 TRBV6-2/TRBV6-3 - TRBD1 TGTGCCAGCAGTTACTTGGGACAGGGTTACAACGAGCAGTACTTC CASSYLGQGYNEQYF
TRBJ2-1 TRBV7-6 few - TGTGCCAGCAGCTCCGGGAAACTCTACAATGAGCAGTTCTTC CASSSGKLYNEQFF
TRBJ1-2 TRBV18 - - TGTGCCAGCTCACCATCGGGCGTCAGATCTAACTATGGCTACACCTTC CASSPSGVRSNYGYTF
TRBJ2-1 TRBV20-1 - TRBD2 TGCAGTGCTAGAGATCTACTAGCGGACTCCTACAATGAGCAGTTCTTC CSARDLLADSYNEQFF
TRBJ1-2 TRBV6-2/TRBV6-3 - - TGTGCCAGCAGTTTGGGAGTTGGTAACTATGGCTACACCTTC CASSLGVGNYGYTF
TRBJ1-1 TRBV12-3/TRBV12-4 - TRBD1 TGTGCCAGCAAAAGCTCTGGAAGGGGGCTCTCTCCGAACACTGAAGCTTTCTTT CASKSSGRGLSPNTEAFF
TRBJ1-4 TRBV28 - - TGTGCCAGCAGCCCAAGCCGGGGAGGGAATGAAAAACTGTTTTTT CASSPSRGGNEKLFF
TRBJ1-1 TRBV5-6 - - TGTGCCAGCAGCCCTGGACACGCTCTGGACGCTTTCTTT CASSPGHALDAFF
TRBJ2-5 TRBV15 once TRBD1 TGTGCCACCAGCAGAGCCTTAGACAGGGAAGAGACCCAGTACTTC CATSRALDREETQYF